The clone carrying this TCR beta chain showed up just a few times. The CDR3 sequence is 13 residues long. Germline lookup yields CDR1 MNHEY and CDR2 SVGAGI. V gave up 2 bases and J gave up 6 bases, with 11 bases separating them. In the authors' methods: Researchers report that nucleated cell counts were estimated from reference gene primer amplification. Data came from immunoSEQ multiplex PCR; TCRdb stores just in-frame clones and leaves some out. V, J and clone size are those of that table, while D and trimming were read from the DNA. The sample carries a few hundred thousand clones, approximately 87% recorded once. The data belong to a study of blood T cell repertoires in COVID-19. Across the study: Samples of COVID-19 (acute and convalescent) were obtained from the United States, Italy and Spain. T cells, B-cell-depleted T cells, or PBMCs supplied cDNA or gDNA.

V and J are TRBV6-5 and TRBJ2-7, with D possibly matching TRBD1 (5 bases). The origin of this receptor is a man in his fifties or sixties who had recovered from COVID-19. The specimen sequenced was peripheral blood. CDR3 protein: CASSYDSLGEQYF. The CDR3 coding sequence is TGTGCCAGCAGTTACGACAGTCTTGGCGAGCAGTACTTC.